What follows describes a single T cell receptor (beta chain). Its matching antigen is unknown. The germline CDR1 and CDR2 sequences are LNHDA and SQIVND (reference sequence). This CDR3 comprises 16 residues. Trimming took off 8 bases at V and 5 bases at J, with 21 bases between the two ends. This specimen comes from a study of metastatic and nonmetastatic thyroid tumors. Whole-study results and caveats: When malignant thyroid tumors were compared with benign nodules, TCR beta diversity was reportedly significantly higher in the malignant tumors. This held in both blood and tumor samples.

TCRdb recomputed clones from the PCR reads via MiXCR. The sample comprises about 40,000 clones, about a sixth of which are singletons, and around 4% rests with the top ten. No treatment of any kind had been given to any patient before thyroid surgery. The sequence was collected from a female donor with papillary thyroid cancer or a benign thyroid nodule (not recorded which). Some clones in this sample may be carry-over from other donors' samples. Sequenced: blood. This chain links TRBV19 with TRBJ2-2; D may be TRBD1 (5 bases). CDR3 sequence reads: CASVNRAWGLTGELFF. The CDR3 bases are TGTGCCAGTGTGAACCGGGCATGGGGCTTGACCGGGGAGCTGTTTTTT.